This T cell receptor (beta chain) is drawn from a study of shared clonotypes between healthy human individuals. J was trimmed by 8 bases and V by 2 bases; bases with no gene match: 12. The CDR3 sequence is 17 residues long. The germline CDR1 and CDR2 sequences are PRHDT and FYEKMQ (reference sequence). Only in-frame clones appear in the TCRdb table, and some are missing; sequencing was by immunoSEQ multiplex PCR. The sample yields millions of clones, approximately 94% seen once. Naive CD8 cells lacked CD45RO and underwent positive selection for CCR7, leaving out terminally differentiated effector memory CD45RA+ cells.

Sequenced material: naive CD8+ T cells sorted from blood. The J gene is TRBJ2-1, the V gene TRBV13, with 10 bases fitting TRBD2. The clonotype comes from a man aged 18-30 years in good health. The CDR3 DNA follows: TGTGCCAGCAGCTTATTAAAGACTGGGACTAGCGACGATGAGCAGTTCTTC. Translation: CASSLLKTGTSDDEQFF.